Below, 5 T cell receptor beta chains from the same sample are listed, as sequenced in a study of metastatic and nonmetastatic thyroid tumors. Patients had received no treatment of any kind before thyroid surgery. Through MiXCR, TCRdb re-clonotyped the PCR reads. The data show about 14,000 clones, around 3.9% seen once. The sample taken for sequencing was tumor tissue. Receptor source: a female donor with papillary thyroid cancer or a benign thyroid nodule (not recorded which). Some clones in this sample may be carry-over from other donors' samples.

This clone was counted a few times. The chain joins TRBV7-3 to TRBJ2-2; 8 nucleotides agree with TRBD1. The CDR3 length is 16 residues. Germline CDR1 is SGHTA and CDR2 is FQGTGA. V lost 1 base to trimming and J lost 7 bases; unmatched junction nucleotides: 8. The DNA of the CDR3 is TGTGCCAGCAGCTTAAACCAGGGGGCCATGAGCGGGGAGCTGTTTTTT. Amino acid sequence: CASSLNQGAMSGELFF.

The V call is TRBV6-4, the J call TRBJ1-5, with unresolved D. The CDR3 contains 13 residues. Germline V gives CDR1 MRHNA, CDR2 SNTAGT. V gave up 5 bases and J gave up 0 bases, with 5 bases separating them. The CDR3 DNA reads TGTGCCAGCAGTCTGGATAGCAATCAGCCCCAGCATTTT. It yields the protein CASSLDSNQPQHF.

This clone was found a few times. The chain is built from TRBV27 and TRBJ2-3, with D perhaps matching TRBD1 (6 bases). This CDR3 comprises 14 residues. The germline gives CDR1 MNHEY, CDR2 SMNVEV (reference sequence). Trimming pared 1 base from V and 12 bases from J, leaving 17 bases between. This CDR3 is CASSLFQTGLSQYF. The CDR3 region has the DNA TGTGCCAGCAGTTTATTCCAGACAGGTCTATCCCAGTATTTT.

The chain carries TRBV3-1 and TRBJ2-5, with 11 nucleotides matching TRBD2. This CDR3 comprises 16 residues. CDR1 and CDR2 (germline): LGHDT, YNNKEL (reference sequence). V gave up 1 base and J gave up 3 bases; unmatched junction bases: 4. The CDR3 protein is CASSQGTSGWEETQYF. CDR3 in DNA: TGTGCCAGCAGCCAAGGGACTAGCGGGTGGGAAGAGACCCAGTACTTC.

This chain connects TRBV30 to TRBJ1-6, with D perhaps matching TRBD1 (5 bases). In germline, CDR1 is GTSNPN, CDR2 SVGIG (reference sequence). The V gene lost 0 bases and the J gene lost 11 bases, with 20 bases spanning the gap. The CDR3 has 16 amino acids. DNA for the CDR3: TGTGCCTGGAGTGTAGGGCGTTGGGACTCCTTGCCACCCCTCCACTTT. Its translation is CAWSVGRWDSLPPLHF.